The clone carrying this T cell receptor beta chain occurred many times. The antigen remains unidentified. A single record per CDR3 protein comes from TCRdb applying MiXCR to the 5' RACE reads. The sample lists about 220,000 distinct CDR3 sequences, under 30% seen once, with about 6.9% in the top ten. Germline CDR1 is LGHDT and CDR2 is YNNKEL (reference sequence). With 5 bases removed from V and 8 bases from J, the gap between germline ends came to 12 bases. CDR3 length equals 12 residues. This entry comes from a study of CD8 T cells in ankylosing spondylitis. Study-wide results and limits: A motif of fewer than ten highly homologous TCR beta variants was seen as apparently characteristic of ankylosing spondylitis blood.

The TCR sequence derives from a male donor with ankylosing spondylitis or in good health (not recorded which). The source material was blood, either unsorted or a sorted T cell fraction (not recorded which). V and J are TRBV3-1 and TRBJ1-2; tentative D call: TRBD1 (5 bases). Written as DNA, the CDR3 is TGTGCCAGCAGCATCCGAGGGGAAGGCTACACCTTC. Its translation is CASSIRGEGYTF.